The 20 T cell receptor beta chains below were found in one sample sequenced in a study of blood T cell repertoires in COVID-19. Measured with immunoSEQ multiplex PCR; TCRdb has only the in-frame clones, and not every one. Of around 210,000 clones detected, roughly 90% appear once; the ten largest clones hold roughly 8.8%. Sequencing input: PBMCs or T cells enriched from blood (not recorded which). These TCRs come from a woman between 18 and 29 years old who had recovered from COVID-19.

This chain connects TRBV11-2 to TRBJ1-1; 10 bases are shared with TRBD1. The CDR3 runs to 15 residues. CDR1 is SGHAT and CDR2 is FQNNGV in the germline V gene. Unmatched junction bases numbered 5, after V lost 3 bases and J lost 4 bases. DNA for the CDR3: TGTGCCAGCAGCTTGGGACAGGGGCCTTTCACTGAAGCTTTCTTT. It is translated as CASSLGQGPFTEAFF.

The chain couples TRBV7-9 to TRBJ1-6; D is possibly TRBD1 (6 bases). The CDR3 contains 14 residues. Trimming took off 5 bases at V and 7 bases at J, with 12 bases between the two ends. In germline, CDR1 is SEHNR, CDR2 FQNEAQ (reference sequence). This chain's CDR3 is CASSVQGSNSPLHF. CDR3 nucleotide sequence: TGTGCCAGCAGCGTACAGGGTTCCAATTCACCCCTCCACTTT. The entire variable domain, with the rest obtained from reference TRBV7-9 and TRBJ1-6, is as follows: DTGVSQNPRHKITKRGQNVTFRCDPISEHNRLYWYRQTLGQGPEFLTYFQNEAQLEKSRLLSDRFSAERPKGSFSTLEIQRTEQGDSAMYLCASSVQGSNSPLHFGNGTRLTVT.

The gene calls are TRBV5-4 and TRBJ1-6; no clear D. The CDR3 totals 15 residues. Trimming pared 0 bases from V and 6 bases from J, leaving 10 bases between. Germline loops: CDR1 SGHNT, CDR2 YYREEE (reference sequence). This chain's CDR3 is CASSLEVSVNSPLHF. The CDR3 DNA is TGTGCCAGCAGCTTGGAAGTATCAGTTAATTCACCCCTCCACTTT.

The rearrangement links TRBV7-6 to TRBJ2-7; D is ambiguous. CDR1 SGHVS and CDR2 FNYEAQ come from the germline V gene. The CDR3 has 14 residues. V was pared by 5 bases and J by 8 bases, with 19 bases between. CDR3 bases: TGTGCCAGCAGCCTCAGACCCCGACAACGACAGCAGTACTTC. Amino acid sequence: CASSLRPRQRQQYF. Using reference TRBV7-6 and TRBJ2-7 for the parts outside the CDR3, the full variable domain is GAGVSQSPRYKVTKRGQDVALRCDPISGHVSLYWYRQALGQGPEFLTYFNYEAQQDKSGLPNDRFSAERPEGSISTLTIQRTEQRDSAMYRCASSLRPRQRQQYFGPGTRLTVT.

This clone occurred a few times. The J gene is TRBJ2-3, the V gene TRBV9; 7 bases agree with TRBD2. CDR1 is SGDLS, CDR2 YYNGEE, per germline. Germline trimming cut 3 bases from V and 0 bases from J; bases unmatched to any gene: 4. The CDR3 totals 15 residues. The CDR3 here is CASSESGVSTDTQYF. For the CDR3, the DNA is TGTGCCAGCAGCGAGAGCGGGGTTAGCACAGATACGCAGTATTTT.

The rearrangement uses TRBV20-1 and TRBJ1-1, with 8 bases that match TRBD1. The CDR3 loop spans 13 amino acids. V shed 3 bases and J 3 bases; nucleotides not matched to a gene: 3. The germline V gene encodes CDR1 DFQATT and CDR2 SNEGSKA (reference sequence). CDR3 DNA: TGCAGTGCTAGTCAGGGGGCCGACACTGAAGCTTTCTTT. This gives the protein CSASQGADTEAFF.

J is TRBJ2-7 and V is TRBV4-1; TRBD1 aligns across 12 bases. V was clipped by 2 bases and J by 4 bases; unmatched bases: 9. CDR3 length: 17 residues. The V gene's germline CDR1 is MGHRA and CDR2 YSYEKL. In DNA form, the CDR3 reads TGCGCCAGCAGCCAAAGACCTGGGACAGGGGGCAAATACGAGCAGTACTTC. Translation: CASSQRPGTGGKYEQYF.

The chain links TRBV10-3 to TRBJ2-3; 7 bases agree with TRBD2. This CDR3 is 13 amino acids long. Germline CDR1 and CDR2: ENHRY and SYGVKD. Trimming cost V 11 bases and J 5 bases; bases outside gene matches: 10. The CDR3 sequence is CALGGRAGDTQYF. CDR3 coding DNA: TGTGCCCTCGGGGGGAGGGCGGGAGATACGCAGTATTTT.

The V call is TRBV27, the J call TRBJ2-3, with 9 bases that match TRBD2. V gave up 5 bases and J gave up 6 bases; unmatched junction bases: 9. CDR3 length: 15 amino acids. The germline V gene has CDR1 MNHEY and CDR2 SMNVEV (reference sequence). The CDR3 region has the DNA TGTGCCAGCAGTCCCAAGCGGGGGGCCTGGGATACGCAGTATTTT. Its translation: CASSPKRGAWDTQYF.

V usage is TRBV7-3 and J usage is TRBJ2-2; TRBD1 aligns across 9 bases. The CDR3 consists of 15 residues. Germline CDR1 SGHTA, CDR2 FQGTGA. V shed 5 bases and J 3 bases; nucleotides not matched to a gene: 4. DNA for the CDR3: TGTGCCAGCAGCGCGGGGACAGGGCACACCGGGGAGCTGTTTTTT. Translating it yields CASSAGTGHTGELFF.

This chain uses TRBV9 with TRBJ2-1, with D possibly TRBD1 on 6 matching bases. The CDR3 is 16 residues long. Trimming removed 4 bases at V and 10 bases at J, with 24 bases between. Germline-derived CDR1 and CDR2 are SGDLS and YYNGEE. The CDR3 region is CASSTDGTPTVGEQFF. CDR3 DNA: TGTGCCAGCAGCACAGACGGGACACCCACGGTAGGGGAGCAGTTCTTC.

The V and J genes are TRBV28 and TRBJ2-6, with a weak D call TRBD2 (5 bases). The CDR3 is 20 residues long. Trimming took off 3 bases at V and 0 bases at J, with 21 bases between the two ends. Germline V gives CDR1 MDHEN, CDR2 SYDVKM. CDR3 sequence reads: CASSLRKRVYQYSGANVLTF. For the CDR3, the DNA is TGTGCCAGCAGTTTGAGGAAGAGGGTTTATCAGTACTCTGGGGCCAACGTCCTGACTTTC.

This rearrangement joins TRBV4-1 to TRBJ1-2; 12 bases align to TRBD1. With 3 bases clipped from V and 2 bases from J, the junction kept 13 bases outside the gene matches. The CDR3 has 19 residues. Germline CDR1 MGHRA, CDR2 YSYEKL. Here the CDR3 DNA reads TGCGCCAGCAGCCACACCCAGGGGACAGGGGGCCGGATAAACTATGGCTACACCTTC. Its translation: CASSHTQGTGGRINYGYTF.

This chain connects TRBV7-8 to TRBJ2-1, with 9 positions matching TRBD2. Per germline, CDR1 SGHVS and CDR2 FQNEAQ. This CDR3 contains 12 residues. After removal of 4 bases from V and 12 bases from J, the junction contained 4 bases not matched to a gene. This CDR3 is CASSSSGEGQFF. In DNA form, the CDR3 reads TGTGCCAGCAGCTCTAGCGGGGAGGGGCAGTTCTTC.

The chain links TRBV5-1 to TRBJ1-2, with D possibly TRBD1 on 6 matching bases. The CDR3 length is 13 residues. Germline CDR1 reads SGHRS; CDR2 reads YFSETQ. The V and J ends lost 0 bases and 6 bases respectively, with 9 bases between them. CDR3 bases: TGCGCCAGCAGCTTGGGGTCAGGGGATGGCTACACCTTC. This sequence encodes CASSLGSGDGYTF.

CDR3 DNA: TGTGCCAGTAGTACCCTATCTAGCGGGGGGGCGAAAGAGACCCAGTACTTC. Amino acids: CASSTLSSGGAKETQYF. This chain links TRBV19 with TRBJ2-5, with 12 bases identical to TRBD2. Germline V lookup: CDR1 LNHDA, CDR2 SQIVND (reference sequence). J was trimmed by 3 bases and V by 4 bases; bases with no gene match: 9. The CDR3 is 17 residues long.

This clone showed up many times. The V call is TRBV4-2, the J call TRBJ1-4; 9 nucleotides line up with TRBD1. Germline V gene sequence: CDR1 LGHNA, CDR2 YNFKEQ. The trim removed 1 base at V and 4 bases at J, leaving 1 base unmatched. The length of the CDR3 is 15 residues. The CDR3 sequence: CASSQGGQGNEKLFF. Here the CDR3 DNA reads TGTGCCAGCAGCCAAGGGGGACAGGGTAATGAAAAACTGTTTTTT.

In DNA, the CDR3 is TGTGCCAGCTCACCACCTCTGGCGGGGAACAATGAGCAGTTCTTC. This translates into CASSPPLAGNNEQFF. The rearrangement joins TRBV18 to TRBJ2-1; perhaps TRBD2 as D (6 bases). Between the trimmed V and J ends, which lost 0 bases and 5 bases, there was a span of 11 bases. The CDR3 contains 15 residues. CDR1 and CDR2 (germline): KGHSH, LQKENI.

The chain employs TRBV2 and TRBJ1-2; no reliable D call. Germline V gene lookup returns CDR1 SNHLY and CDR2 FYNNEI. The CDR3 has 13 residues. The V and J ends lost 8 bases and 3 bases respectively, with 13 bases between them. As DNA, the CDR3 is TGTGCCAGCGACGGGATGGACGACTATGGCTACACCTTC. It is translated as CASDGMDDYGYTF.

This chain uses TRBV2 with TRBJ1-1; D perhaps matches TRBD1 (5 bases). The CDR3 has 12 amino acids. Germline V gene sequence: CDR1 SNHLY, CDR2 FYNNEI. The V end lost 6 bases, the J end lost 4 bases, and 9 bases lay between the germline ends. The CDR3: CASRPDSTEAFF. Here the CDR3 DNA reads TGTGCCAGCAGACCCGACAGCACTGAAGCTTTCTTT.